This T cell receptor (beta chain) was profiled in a study of CXCR3-negative and CXCR3-positive naive CD8 T cells. Study as a whole: Cumulative TRB read yield was 130 million to 150 million, averaging about 1.5 +/- 0.3 million per library. Overall study findings and caveats: For naive cells, CXCR3-negative and CXCR3-positive subsets had similar TRBV-TRBJ usage; for memory cells, usage differed. For memory CD8+ cells diversity was much lower, but both naive subsets had comparably high diversity.

Of note for this clonotype: What it binds is unknown.

CDR3 length equals 13 residues. CDR1 and CDR2 from the germline V gene are SQVTM and ANQGSEA. In preparing the TRB cDNA libraries, 5' RACE with UMI labels was used. TCRdb re-called the 5' RACE reads and shows each CDR3 protein once, DNA omitted. The sample includes roughly 30,000 distinct CDR3 sequences. This TCR was recovered from a human donor in good health. Some clones in this sample may be carry-over from other donors' samples. The chain couples TRBV29-1 to TRBJ2-7; checking the TCRdb D call of TRBD2 is not possible without DNA. Sequenced material: memory CD8+ T cells from blood. CDR3 amino acids: CSVAYTRRDEQYF.